These 8 T cell receptor beta chains were all obtained from the same sample, sequenced in a study of T-cell memory formation after mild COVID-19. TCRdb passed the 5' RACE reads through MiXCR, listing each CDR3 protein once. The sample consists of about 170,000 distinct CDR3 sequences, approximately 13% of them appearing once. What was sequenced was PBMCs or a T cell subset sorted from them (not recorded which). The receptors shown here come from a man aged 18 to 30 who had mild COVID-19 (a few samples of this study predate the infection). Cell type and time point are not known.

The chain employs TRBV19 and TRBJ2-2; D might be TRBD1 (7 bases). The CDR3 is 15 residues long. Germline assignment: CDR1 LNHDA and CDR2 SQIVND (reference sequence). The V gene lost 8 bases and the J gene lost 4 bases, with 17 bases spanning the gap. The CDR3: CASDNRGGSTGELFF. CDR3 DNA: TGTGCCAGTGATAACAGGGGAGGTAGCACCGGGGAGCTGTTTTTT.

This clonotype was seen only a few times. This rearrangement joins TRBV2 to TRBJ1-3; no firm D call. There are 14 residues in the CDR3. V lost 3 bases and J 3 bases, leaving 9 bases between the germline ends. CDR1 is SNHLY and CDR2 is FYNNEI in the germline V gene. The CDR3 sequence: CASSEVSVGNTIYF. The CDR3 nucleotides are TGTGCCAGCAGTGAGGTCTCAGTTGGAAACACCATATATTTT.

This clonotype was found a few times. This chain connects TRBV10-3 to TRBJ1-1, with D possibly being TRBD1 (6 bases). Between the trimmed V and J ends, which lost 3 bases and 5 bases, there was a span of 13 bases. The CDR3 has 14 residues. Looked up from germline, CDR1 is ENHRY and CDR2 is SYGVKD. For the CDR3, the DNA is TGTGCCATCAGTGATCGGGGGCCGGGTACTGAAGCTTTCTTT. It is translated as CAISDRGPGTEAFF.

This clonotype came up a few times. The chain is built from TRBV5-1 and TRBJ2-1; TRBD1 aligns across 9 bases. Germline V lookup: CDR1 SGHRS, CDR2 YFSETQ. V trimming: 4 bases; J trimming: 4 bases; junction bases outside the gene matches: 0. This CDR3 has 13 amino acids. In DNA, the CDR3 is TGCGCCAGCAGCGACAGGGGGTACAATGAGCAGTTCTTC. Translating it yields CASSDRGYNEQFF.

The gene calls are TRBV12-3 or TRBV12-4 and TRBJ1-6, with D possibly being TRBD1 (5 bases). This CDR3 is built from 13 residues. With 5 bases removed from V and 7 bases from J, the gap between germline ends came to 9 bases. The CDR3 bases are TGTGCCAGCAGTCTAAGGGGCAATTCACCCCTCCACTTT. It encodes CASSLRGNSPLHF.

This clonotype was observed at least ten times. The chain has TRBV5-1 and TRBJ2-7; D perhaps matches TRBD1 (5 bases). Germline CDR1 reads SGHRS; CDR2 reads YFSETQ. Deletions cut 2 bases from V and 6 bases from J, with 18 bases between. The length of the CDR3 is 15 residues. The CDR3 DNA sequence: TGCGCCAGCAGCTTAATTACAGGAAGCGCTCCCGAGCAGTACTTC. This codes for CASSLITGSAPEQYF. The full variable domain, in which reference TRBV5-1 and TRBJ2-7 provide the parts outside the CDR3, is KAGVTQTPRYLIKTRGQQVTLSCSPISGHRSVSWYQQTPGQGLQFLFEYFSETQRNKGNFPGRFSGRQFSNSRSEMNVSTLELGDSALYLCASSLITGSAPEQYFGPGTRLTVT.

The CDR3 bases are TGTGCCAGCACCGGGACAGGGAATTCACCCCTCCACTTT. Its translation is CASTGTGNSPLHF. This chain connects TRBV2 to TRBJ1-6, with 9 bases aligning to TRBD1. CDR1 SNHLY and CDR2 FYNNEI come from the germline V gene. The junction had 2 bases not matched to a gene; V was cut back by 7 bases and J by 7 bases. This CDR3 region has 13 residues. The whole variable domain, filled in from reference TRBV2 and TRBJ1-6, reads EPEVTQTPSHQVTQMGQEVILRCVPISNHLYFYWYRQILGQKVEFLVSFYNNEISEKSEIFDDQFSVERPDGSNFTLKIRSTKLEDSAMYFCASTGTGNSPLHFGNGTRLTVT.

This clonotype was counted a few times. The DNA for the CDR3 is TGTGCCAGCAGCCCCAGGGGAGGGGCCAACGTCCTGACTTTC. Translated, it gives CASSPRGGANVLTF. This rearrangement joins TRBV7-9 to TRBJ2-6, with TRBD1 as a possible D gene (6 bases). This CDR3 contains 14 residues. CDR1 and CDR2 from the germline V gene are SEHNR and FQNEAQ (reference sequence). Trimming left V 5 bases short and J 4 bases short, with 9 bases between.